A selection of T cell receptor beta chains follows, all from one sample in a study of blood T cell repertoires in COVID-19. Sequenced by immunoSEQ multiplex PCR; TCRdb stores in-frame clones only, minus some. In the table there are more than 350,000 clones, 87% of which are singletons. The sequencing input was peripheral blood. Receptors originate from a woman in her twenties or thirties with COVID-19, enrolled during active disease. Both conserved end residues are part of each CDR3. Each record gives: V gene, CDR3 length, clone size, D gene, J gene, CDR3 DNA, CDR3 protein. D genes are given only for firm matches. Not every row has a clone size; where given, it reads once, few, many or a size class.

V gene: TRBV6-5
CDR3 length: 15
clone size: -
D gene: -
J gene: TRBJ2-5
CDR3 DNA: TGTGCCAGCAGTTCTTTCAGGGGATCCCAAGAGACCCAGTACTTC
CDR3 protein: CASSSFRGSQETQYF

V gene: TRBV6-5
CDR3 length: 14
clone size: -
D gene: -
J gene: TRBJ2-7
CDR3 DNA: TGTGCCAGCAGGGGGGCTCCGGGTAGGTACGAGCAGTACTTC
CDR3 protein: CASRGAPGRYEQYF

V gene: TRBV28
CDR3 length: 15
clone size: -
D gene: -
J gene: TRBJ2-6
CDR3 DNA: TGTGCCAGCAGTTGGACAAACTCTGGGGCCAACGTCCTGACTTTC
CDR3 protein: CASSWTNSGANVLTF

V gene: TRBV30
CDR3 length: 13
clone size: -
D gene: TRBD1
J gene: TRBJ1-1
CDR3 DNA: TGTGCCTGGAGAGGACAGGGTCGAACTGAAGCTTTCTTT
CDR3 protein: CAWRGQGRTEAFF

V gene: TRBV2
CDR3 length: 14
clone size: -
D gene: TRBD1
J gene: TRBJ1-2
CDR3 DNA: TGTGCCAGCAGGGCAGGGGGAACCAACTATGGCTACACCTTC
CDR3 protein: CASRAGGTNYGYTF

V gene: TRBV29-1
CDR3 length: 12
clone size: once
D gene: -
J gene: TRBJ1-1
CDR3 DNA: TGCAGCGTGGGAGTCCGGAACACTGAAGCTTTCTTT
CDR3 protein: CSVGVRNTEAFF

V gene: TRBV7-2
CDR3 length: 15
clone size: -
D gene: TRBD1
J gene: TRBJ1-2
CDR3 DNA: TGTGCCAGCAGGTTCCGGGACAGCATATATGATGGCTACACCTTC
CDR3 protein: CASRFRDSIYDGYTF

V gene: TRBV18
CDR3 length: 15
clone size: -
D gene: TRBD1
J gene: TRBJ2-7
CDR3 DNA: TGTGCCAGCTCACCCCCGGGACAGGGCCCCTACGAGCAGTACTTC
CDR3 protein: CASSPPGQGPYEQYF

V gene: TRBV29-1
CDR3 length: 15
clone size: -
D gene: TRBD2
J gene: TRBJ2-3
CDR3 DNA: TGCAGCGTCGAACCGACTAGCGGGAGGGCCTATAAGCAGTATTTT
CDR3 protein: CSVEPTSGRAYKQYF

V gene: TRBV19
CDR3 length: 16
clone size: -
D gene: TRBD2
J gene: TRBJ2-3
CDR3 DNA: TGTGCCAGTAGTCCTCTTCGCGGGAGGATCACAGATACGCAGTATTTT
CDR3 protein: CASSPLRGRITDTQYF

V gene: TRBV19
CDR3 length: 14
clone size: -
D gene: TRBD2
J gene: TRBJ2-2
CDR3 DNA: TGTGCCAGTAGTATCAGCGGGAGAACCGGGGAGCTGTTTTTT
CDR3 protein: CASSISGRTGELFF

V gene: TRBV5-8
CDR3 length: 13
clone size: -
D gene: -
J gene: TRBJ1-5
CDR3 DNA: TGTGCCAGCAGCTTGGTGCCGGGTCAGCCCCAGCATTTT
CDR3 protein: CASSLVPGQPQHF

V gene: TRBV5-6
CDR3 length: 16
clone size: -
D gene: -
J gene: TRBJ1-2
CDR3 DNA: TGTGCCAGCAGCTCGTCTACTCGGGGGGTATCCTATGGCTACACCTTC
CDR3 protein: CASSSSTRGVSYGYTF

V gene: TRBV30
CDR3 length: 14
clone size: -
D gene: -
J gene: TRBJ2-3
CDR3 DNA: TGTGCCTGGGGGGACACGGGGGTTGTAGATACGCAGTATTTT
CDR3 protein: CAWGDTGVVDTQYF

V gene: TRBV14
CDR3 length: 15
clone size: -
D gene: -
J gene: TRBJ2-5
CDR3 DNA: TGTGCCAGCAGCCAAGATTCCTCTATCGGGGAGACCCAGTACTTC
CDR3 protein: CASSQDSSIGETQYF

V gene: TRBV7-2
CDR3 length: 15
clone size: -
D gene: TRBD2
J gene: TRBJ2-2
CDR3 DNA: TGTGCCAGCAGCCGCGGGAGGGGTGTGACCGGGGAGCTGTTTTTT
CDR3 protein: CASSRGRGVTGELFF

V gene: TRBV19
CDR3 length: 21
clone size: -
D gene: TRBD2
J gene: TRBJ2-3
CDR3 DNA: TGTGCCAGTAGTCCGTACCCTGGGACTAGCGGGGCGTTGGGTCGCACAGATACGCAGTATTTT
CDR3 protein: CASSPYPGTSGALGRTDTQYF

V gene: TRBV5-1
CDR3 length: 15
clone size: -
D gene: TRBD2
J gene: TRBJ2-1
CDR3 DNA: TGCGCCAGCAGAACTAGCGGGAAGAGTGGAAATGAGCAGTTCTTC
CDR3 protein: CASRTSGKSGNEQFF

V gene: TRBV10-1
CDR3 length: 12
clone size: -
D gene: -
J gene: TRBJ2-1
CDR3 DNA: TGCGCCAGCAGGGGAGACGGTAATGAGCAGTTCTTC
CDR3 protein: CASRGDGNEQFF

V gene: TRBV7-9
CDR3 length: 14
clone size: -
D gene: -
J gene: TRBJ1-1
CDR3 DNA: TGTGCCAGCAGCCCGGTACAGGGTATATCCGAAGCTTTCTTT
CDR3 protein: CASSPVQGISEAFF

V gene: TRBV15
CDR3 length: 16
clone size: -
D gene: TRBD1
J gene: TRBJ2-3
CDR3 DNA: TGTGCCACCAGCAGATCCTCCGGGACAGGTTCAGATACGCAGTATTTT
CDR3 protein: CATSRSSGTGSDTQYF

V gene: TRBV24-1
CDR3 length: 14
clone size: -
D gene: -
J gene: TRBJ1-5
CDR3 DNA: TGTGCCACCAGGACACCGATCGGCAATCAGCCCCAGCATTTT
CDR3 protein: CATRTPIGNQPQHF

V gene: TRBV10-3
CDR3 length: 13
clone size: -
D gene: -
J gene: TRBJ2-7
CDR3 DNA: TGTGCCATCAGTGACTCAGACAGGAGGGAGCAGTACTTC
CDR3 protein: CAISDSDRREQYF

V gene: TRBV21-1
CDR3 length: 18
clone size: -
D gene: -
J gene: TRBJ2-2
CDR3 DNA: TGTGCCAGCAAGACGACCCGAGCCGGGACTTCTAACACCGGGGAGCTGTTTTTT
CDR3 protein: CASKTTRAGTSNTGELFF

V gene: TRBV5-1
CDR3 length: 16
clone size: once
D gene: -
J gene: TRBJ2-1
CDR3 DNA: TGCGCCAGCAGCTTGGGGGCCGCCTCGATGGCCAATGAGCAGTTCTTC
CDR3 protein: CASSLGAASMANEQFF

V gene: TRBV6-5
CDR3 length: 15
clone size: -
D gene: -
J gene: TRBJ2-1
CDR3 DNA: TGTGCCAGCAGTTCCCTGGGGGGATGGTACAATGAGCAGTTCTTC
CDR3 protein: CASSSLGGWYNEQFF

V gene: TRBV5-6
CDR3 length: 14
clone size: -
D gene: -
J gene: TRBJ1-1
CDR3 DNA: TGTGCCAGCAGCCCGCAGGGAAGACAGACTGAAGCTTTCTTT
CDR3 protein: CASSPQGRQTEAFF

V gene: TRBV28
CDR3 length: 15
clone size: -
D gene: TRBD2
J gene: TRBJ2-7
CDR3 DNA: TGTGCCAGCAGTTTAGACCTAGCGGGAGGGCGCGAGCAGTACTTC
CDR3 protein: CASSLDLAGGREQYF

V gene: TRBV23-1
CDR3 length: 19
clone size: -
D gene: TRBD2
J gene: TRBJ2-7
CDR3 DNA: TGCGCCAGCCGTCCATGGCTCATGACTAGCGGGGTTAGCTCCTACGAGCAGTACTTC
CDR3 protein: CASRPWLMTSGVSSYEQYF

V gene: TRBV6-6
CDR3 length: 14
clone size: -
D gene: TRBD2
J gene: TRBJ2-7
CDR3 DNA: TGTGCCAGCAGTTTAGCGGGAGTACCGTACGAGCAGTACTTC
CDR3 protein: CASSLAGVPYEQYF

V gene: TRBV6-5
CDR3 length: 12
clone size: -
D gene: -
J gene: TRBJ2-5
CDR3 DNA: TGTGCCAGCAGTCGGGTTCGGGGGAGTTTGTACTTC
CDR3 protein: CASSRVRGSLYF

V gene: TRBV3-1/TRBV3-2
CDR3 length: 12
clone size: -
D gene: -
J gene: TRBJ1-2
CDR3 DNA: TGTGCCAGCAGCTCCCGGAGCTATGGCTACACCTTC
CDR3 protein: CASSSRSYGYTF

V gene: TRBV30
CDR3 length: 16
clone size: -
D gene: TRBD1
J gene: TRBJ1-1
CDR3 DNA: TGTGCCTGGAGGGGGACAGGGGGCATAAGGGGCACTGAAGCTTTCTTT
CDR3 protein: CAWRGTGGIRGTEAFF

V gene: TRBV3-1/TRBV3-2
CDR3 length: 13
clone size: once
D gene: -
J gene: TRBJ2-1
CDR3 DNA: TGTGCCAGCAGCCAAGGAAGAGGGAGTGAGCAGTTCTTC
CDR3 protein: CASSQGRGSEQFF

V gene: TRBV7-9
CDR3 length: 13
clone size: -
D gene: -
J gene: TRBJ2-7
CDR3 DNA: TGTGCCAGCAGCTTAGCTCTCTCCTACGAGCAGTACTTC
CDR3 protein: CASSLALSYEQYF

V gene: TRBV20-1
CDR3 length: 11
clone size: -
D gene: -
J gene: TRBJ2-7
CDR3 DNA: TGCAGTGCTTTCGAACAATACGAGCAGTACTTC
CDR3 protein: CSAFEQYEQYF

V gene: TRBV19
CDR3 length: 14
clone size: -
D gene: TRBD2
J gene: TRBJ2-3
CDR3 DNA: TGTGCCAGTAGTAGCGGGAGGGCCGAAGATACGCAGTATTTT
CDR3 protein: CASSSGRAEDTQYF

V gene: TRBV13
CDR3 length: 16
clone size: -
D gene: -
J gene: TRBJ2-1
CDR3 DNA: TGTGCCAGCAGCGATCTAGCGACCAGCTCCTACAATGAGCAGTTCTTC
CDR3 protein: CASSDLATSSYNEQFF

V gene: TRBV11-1
CDR3 length: 14
clone size: -
D gene: -
J gene: TRBJ2-2
CDR3 DNA: TGTGCCAGCAGCCTAAGGTCCAGGGCCGGGGAGCTGTTTTTT
CDR3 protein: CASSLRSRAGELFF

V gene: TRBV2
CDR3 length: 14
clone size: -
D gene: TRBD2
J gene: TRBJ2-1
CDR3 DNA: TGTGCCAGCAGACTAGCGGGAGCGGGGAGTGAGCAGTTCTTC
CDR3 protein: CASRLAGAGSEQFF

V gene: TRBV2
CDR3 length: 17
clone size: -
D gene: TRBD2
J gene: TRBJ2-7
CDR3 DNA: TGTGCCAGCAGTGAAGGGAGGGTAGCGGGAGGTAGCTACGAGCAGTACTTC
CDR3 protein: CASSEGRVAGGSYEQYF

V gene: TRBV7-3
CDR3 length: 14
clone size: -
D gene: TRBD2
J gene: TRBJ2-4
CDR3 DNA: TGTGCCAGCAGCCCGAAGGGGGGACTAGCCCCACAGTACTTC
CDR3 protein: CASSPKGGLAPQYF

V gene: TRBV5-5
CDR3 length: 16
clone size: -
D gene: TRBD1
J gene: TRBJ1-1
CDR3 DNA: TGTGCCAGCAGCTGGACAGGGGGCGACTTGAACACTGAAGCTTTCTTT
CDR3 protein: CASSWTGGDLNTEAFF

V gene: TRBV12-5
CDR3 length: 14
clone size: once
D gene: TRBD1
J gene: TRBJ2-4
CDR3 DNA: TGTGCTAGTGGTCAGGGGGCCTCCGAAAACATTCAGTACTTC
CDR3 protein: CASGQGASENIQYF

V gene: TRBV30
CDR3 length: 13
clone size: -
D gene: -
J gene: TRBJ1-1
CDR3 DNA: TGTGCCTGGAGAGAGGACAAGAACACTGAAGCTTTCTTT
CDR3 protein: CAWREDKNTEAFF

V gene: TRBV5-5
CDR3 length: 15
clone size: once
D gene: TRBD1
J gene: TRBJ1-1
CDR3 DNA: TGTGCCAGCAGTCATACAGGGGGAGGGAACACTGAAGCTTTCTTT
CDR3 protein: CASSHTGGGNTEAFF

V gene: TRBV7-9
CDR3 length: 13
clone size: once
D gene: -
J gene: TRBJ2-7
CDR3 DNA: TGTGCCAGCAGCCCTGGACAGCTCTACGAGCAGTACTTC
CDR3 protein: CASSPGQLYEQYF

V gene: TRBV12-3/TRBV12-4
CDR3 length: 12
clone size: -
D gene: -
J gene: TRBJ2-1
CDR3 DNA: TGTGCCAGCAGTCCCGGGGGGCGTGAGCAGTTCTTC
CDR3 protein: CASSPGGREQFF

V gene: TRBV11-2
CDR3 length: 13
clone size: -
D gene: -
J gene: TRBJ2-1
CDR3 DNA: TGTGCCAGCAGCTTGGGGCTCTACAATGAGCAGTTCTTC
CDR3 protein: CASSLGLYNEQFF

V gene: TRBV9
CDR3 length: 16
clone size: -
D gene: TRBD2
J gene: TRBJ2-3
CDR3 DNA: TGTGCCAGCAGCGTAGAGGCGGGGGGCGGCACAGATACGCAGTATTTT
CDR3 protein: CASSVEAGGGTDTQYF

V gene: TRBV4-3
CDR3 length: 15
clone size: few
D gene: -
J gene: TRBJ1-5
CDR3 DNA: TGCGCCAGCAGCCAAGATTCCCAGGGAAGGCAGCCCCAGCATTTT
CDR3 protein: CASSQDSQGRQPQHF

V gene: TRBV11-2
CDR3 length: 15
clone size: -
D gene: -
J gene: TRBJ2-7
CDR3 DNA: TGTGCCAGCAGCCACCCTCTCAGGGGAACGGGAGAGCAGTACTTC
CDR3 protein: CASSHPLRGTGEQYF

V gene: TRBV6-2/TRBV6-3
CDR3 length: 19
clone size: once
D gene: TRBD2
J gene: TRBJ2-2
CDR3 DNA: TGTGCCAGCAGTTACTCCGGGCTAGCGGGGCAAGCGAACACCGGGGAGCTGTTTTTT
CDR3 protein: CASSYSGLAGQANTGELFF

V gene: TRBV10-1
CDR3 length: 13
clone size: -
D gene: -
J gene: TRBJ1-1
CDR3 DNA: TGCGCCAGCAGTGAGGCAGGGGCTACTGAAGCTTTCTTT
CDR3 protein: CASSEAGATEAFF

V gene: TRBV28
CDR3 length: 18
clone size: -
D gene: -
J gene: TRBJ1-2
CDR3 DNA: TGTGCCAGCAGTTTAGCCGGACACGGGCTTCAGATGGTCGATGGCTACACCTTC
CDR3 protein: CASSLAGHGLQMVDGYTF

V gene: TRBV19
CDR3 length: 15
clone size: -
D gene: TRBD1
J gene: TRBJ1-4
CDR3 DNA: TGTGCCAGTAGTCGAGGGACAGAATATAATGAAAAACTGTTTTTT
CDR3 protein: CASSRGTEYNEKLFF